This TCR beta chain was retrieved from a study of blood T cell repertoires in COVID-19. For the study at large: COVID-19 samples collected from the United States, Italy and Spain covered acute and convalescent phases. In each case, the material was cDNA or gDNA derived from T cells, B-cell-depleted T cells, or PBMCs.

In germline, CDR1 is SGHAT, CDR2 FQNNGV. The CDR3 is 12 amino acids. V lost 4 bases, J lost 2 bases, and 5 bases lay in between. In its sample, this clone was seen once. As processed by the authors: Estimates of nucleated cell counts were drawn from the amplification of reference gene primers. The repertoire was sequenced with immunoSEQ multiplex PCR; TCRdb's copy has only in-frame clones and lacks some. That table is the source of V, J and clone size, and D and trimming were worked out from the DNA. The sample has more than 200,000 clones; over 70% are singletons. The chain uses TRBV11-2 and TRBJ2-5, with unresolved D. Sequencing input: peripheral blood. The sequence derives from a man in his forties with active or convalescent COVID-19. CDR3 sequence reads: CASSSYQETQYF. The CDR3 region has the DNA TGTGCCAGCAGCTCCTATCAAGAGACCCAGTACTTC.